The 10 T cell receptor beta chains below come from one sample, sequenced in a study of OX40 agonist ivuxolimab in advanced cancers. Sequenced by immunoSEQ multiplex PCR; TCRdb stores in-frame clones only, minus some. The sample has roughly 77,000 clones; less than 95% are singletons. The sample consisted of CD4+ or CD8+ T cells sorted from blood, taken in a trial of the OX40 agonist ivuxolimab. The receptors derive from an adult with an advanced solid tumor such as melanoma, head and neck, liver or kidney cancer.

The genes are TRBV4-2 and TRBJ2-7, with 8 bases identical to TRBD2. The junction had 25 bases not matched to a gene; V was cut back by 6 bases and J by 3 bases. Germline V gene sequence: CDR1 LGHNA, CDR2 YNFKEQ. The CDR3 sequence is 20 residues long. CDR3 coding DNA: TGTGCCAGCAGAGGATCGGCGCGGCCAATAGCGGGGTCGGTGAACTACGAGCAGTACTTC. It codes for CASRGSARPIAGSVNYEQYF.

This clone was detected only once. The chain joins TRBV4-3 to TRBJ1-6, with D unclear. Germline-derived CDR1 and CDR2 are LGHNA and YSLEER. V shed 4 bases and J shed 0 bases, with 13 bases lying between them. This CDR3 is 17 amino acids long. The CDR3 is CASSPLGVSSYNSPLHF. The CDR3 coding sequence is TGCGCCAGCAGCCCGCTGGGTGTCAGCTCCTATAATTCACCCCTCCACTTT.

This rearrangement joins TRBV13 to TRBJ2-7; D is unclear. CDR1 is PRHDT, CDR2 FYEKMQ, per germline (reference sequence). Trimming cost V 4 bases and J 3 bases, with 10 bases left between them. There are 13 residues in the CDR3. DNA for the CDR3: TGTGCCAGCAGCTCCACTAAGGGCTACGAGCAGTACTTC. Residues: CASSSTKGYEQYF.

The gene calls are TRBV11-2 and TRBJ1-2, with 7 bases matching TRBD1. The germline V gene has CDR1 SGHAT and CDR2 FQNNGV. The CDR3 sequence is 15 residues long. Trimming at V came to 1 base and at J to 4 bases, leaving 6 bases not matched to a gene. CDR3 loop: CASSLVGQVLYGYTF. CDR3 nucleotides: TGTGCCAGCAGCTTAGTTGGACAGGTGCTCTATGGCTACACCTTC.

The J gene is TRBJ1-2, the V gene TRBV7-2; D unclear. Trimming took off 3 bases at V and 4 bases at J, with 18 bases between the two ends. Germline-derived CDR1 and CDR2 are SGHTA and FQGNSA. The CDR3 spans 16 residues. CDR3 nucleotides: TGTGCCAGCAGCTTCTTTAGGACTGCAGGTGGCTATGGCTACACCTTC. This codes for CASSFFRTAGGYGYTF.

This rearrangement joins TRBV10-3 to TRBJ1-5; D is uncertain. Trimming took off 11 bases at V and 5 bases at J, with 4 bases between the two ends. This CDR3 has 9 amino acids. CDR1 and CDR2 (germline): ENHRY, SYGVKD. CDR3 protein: CAVHQPQHF. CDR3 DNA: TGTGCCGTTCATCAGCCCCAGCATTTT.

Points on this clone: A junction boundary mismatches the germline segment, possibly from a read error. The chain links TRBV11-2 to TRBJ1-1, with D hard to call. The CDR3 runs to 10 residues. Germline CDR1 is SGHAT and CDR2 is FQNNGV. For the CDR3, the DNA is TGTGCCAGCAGCTTCGATCACCTGCACTTT. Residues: CASSFDHLHF.

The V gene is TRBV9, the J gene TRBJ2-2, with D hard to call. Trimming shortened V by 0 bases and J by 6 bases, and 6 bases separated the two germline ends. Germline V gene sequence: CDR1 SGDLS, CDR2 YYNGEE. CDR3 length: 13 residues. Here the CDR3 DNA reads TGTGCCAGCAGCGTAGACGGCTCCGGGGAGCTGTTTTTT. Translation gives CASSVDGSGELFF.

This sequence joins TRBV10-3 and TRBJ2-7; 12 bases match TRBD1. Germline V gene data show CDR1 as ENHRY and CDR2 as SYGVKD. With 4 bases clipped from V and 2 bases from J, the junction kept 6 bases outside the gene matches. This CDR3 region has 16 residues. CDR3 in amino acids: CAISGAGTGGPYEQYF. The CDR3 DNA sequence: TGTGCCATCAGTGGGGCCGGGACAGGGGGCCCCTACGAGCAGTACTTC.

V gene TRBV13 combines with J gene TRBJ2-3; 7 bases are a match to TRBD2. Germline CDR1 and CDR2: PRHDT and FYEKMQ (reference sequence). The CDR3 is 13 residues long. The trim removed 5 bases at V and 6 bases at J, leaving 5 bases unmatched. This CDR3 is CASSPRGDDTQYF. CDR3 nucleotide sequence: TGTGCCAGCAGCCCCCGGGGGGATGATACGCAGTATTTT.